Presented here are 15 T cell receptor beta chains from one specimen sequenced in a study of blood T cell repertoires in COVID-19. Generated by immunoSEQ multiplex PCR, the TCRdb table keeps only in-frame clones and is missing some. The sample lists around 310,000 clones, roughly 90% occurring once. Sequences were obtained from peripheral blood. These receptors were obtained from a woman in her 50s with active or convalescent COVID-19.

Concerning this clone itself: This sample also contains other DNA sequences that code for the same CDR3. The chain has TRBV19 and TRBJ1-2, with D perhaps matching TRBD1 (5 bases). The germline V gene encodes CDR1 LNHDA and CDR2 SQIVND (reference sequence). Between the trimmed V and J ends, which lost 2 bases and 4 bases, there was a span of 5 bases. This CDR3 has 12 amino acids. CDR3 in DNA: TGTGCCAGTAGTATAACAGGCTATGGCTACACCTTC. Protein sequence: CASSITGYGYTF. The full variable domain, with the rest looked up from reference TRBV19 and TRBJ1-2, is DGGITQSPKYLFRKEGQNVTLSCEQNLNHDAMYWYRQDPGQGLRLIYYSQIVNDFQKGDIAEGYSVSREKKESFPLTVTSAQKNPTAFYLCASSITGYGYTFGSGTRLTVV.

This chain connects TRBV27 to TRBJ2-3; 7 bases line up with TRBD2. The germline CDR1 and CDR2 sequences are MNHEY and SMNVEV (reference sequence). CDR3 length: 14 residues. V dropped 5 bases and J dropped 9; count of bases not matched to a gene: 11. The CDR3 DNA reads as TGTGCCAGCAGTCGTACGCGGGACTACGGGACGCAGTATTTT. It yields the protein CASSRTRDYGTQYF.

V and J are TRBV19 and TRBJ2-3; weak D call: TRBD2 (7 bases). Per the germline V gene, CDR1 is LNHDA and CDR2 is SQIVND (reference sequence). V dropped 7 bases and J dropped 2 bases, with 13 bases sitting between them. The CDR3 covers 14 residues. The CDR3 loop reads CASKAGADTDTQYF. CDR3 DNA sequence: TGTGCCAGTAAGGCGGGGGCCGACACAGATACGCAGTATTTT.

As DNA, the CDR3 is TGTGCCACGGGGGCCAGGAACACCGGGGAGCTGTTTTTT. It is translated as CATGARNTGELFF. V gene TRBV24-1 combines with J gene TRBJ2-2, with D possibly being TRBD1 (6 bases). This CDR3 region has 13 residues. The germline CDR1 and CDR2 sequences are KGHDR and SFDVKD. V shed 10 bases and J shed 1 base, with 9 bases lying between them.

The V and J genes are TRBV7-9 and TRBJ2-2; D is possibly TRBD2 (5 bases). The CDR3 runs to 17 residues. Germline CDR1 SEHNR, CDR2 FQNEAQ (reference sequence). V was pared by 5 bases and J by 1 base, with 17 bases between. The CDR3 loop is CASSPGPTGKNTGELFF. DNA of the CDR3: TGTGCCAGCAGCCCAGGACCGACGGGAAAGAACACCGGGGAGCTGTTTTTT.

In DNA form, the CDR3 reads TGTGCCAGCAGTGAACCGACAGGTCTCTATGGCTACACCTTC. This gives the protein CASSEPTGLYGYTF. The chain combines TRBV2 with TRBJ1-2; possibly TRBD1 for D (6 bases). This CDR3 has 14 residues. Looked up from germline, CDR1 is SNHLY and CDR2 is FYNNEI. Deletions cut 2 bases from V and 4 bases from J, with 11 bases between.

The chain joins TRBV7-9 to TRBJ2-2; 8 bases align to TRBD1. V gave up 2 bases and J gave up 3 bases; unmatched junction bases: 8. CDR3 size: 17 residues. Germline CDR1 and CDR2: SEHNR and FQNEAQ (reference sequence). The DNA of the CDR3 is TGTGCCAGCAGCTTAATGCTACAGGGGGTCGACACCGGGGAGCTGTTTTTT. This gives the protein CASSLMLQGVDTGELFF.

This chain uses TRBV28 with TRBJ1-3; D is unclear. The V gene's germline CDR1 is MDHEN and CDR2 SYDVKM. This CDR3 has 16 residues. Trimming took off 8 bases at V and 7 bases at J, with 24 bases between the two ends. The chain's CDR3 is CASSGGRRELRNTIYF. CDR3 coding DNA: TGTGCCAGCTCCGGAGGCAGGAGGGAGCTAAGGAACACCATATATTTT.

The V and J genes are TRBV27 and TRBJ1-4; D unresolved. CDR3 length: 15 residues. V lost 3 bases to trimming and J lost 7 bases, with 15 bases between them. Germline V lookup: CDR1 MNHEY, CDR2 SMNVEV (reference sequence). DNA of the CDR3: TGTGCCAGCAGTTTTCTCGACACCCTGAGTGAAAAACTGTTTTTT. Translation: CASSFLDTLSEKLFF.

The V gene is TRBV21-1, the J gene TRBJ1-6; the table's TRBD1 call for D was not verified on the DNA. TRBV21-1 is a recognized pseudogene. The CDR3 is 18 residues long. The CDR3 sequence: CARTIRGTESSYNSPLHF. In nucleotides, the CDR3 is TGTGCCAGGACCATAAGGGGAACGGAGAGCTCCTATAATTCACCCCTCCACTTT.

The gene calls are TRBV12-2 and TRBJ2-1; the table's D call, TRBD2, was not checked against the DNA. TRBV12-2 is given as a pseudogene. The CDR3 runs to 16 residues. The CDR3 bases are TGTGCAAGTCGCTCTATCCCCGATAGCTCCTACAATGAGCAGTTCTTC. This gives the protein CASRSIPDSSYNEQFF.

V is TRBV7-8 and J is TRBJ1-5; possibly TRBD1 for D (5 bases). This CDR3 is 15 amino acids long. Deletions cut 5 bases from V and 3 bases from J, with 14 bases between. Germline CDR1 and CDR2: SGHVS and FQNEAQ. The CDR3 DNA is TGTGCCAGCAGCCGAACCGGGACTACCAATCAGCCCCAGCATTTT. Translating gives CASSRTGTTNQPQHF.

The gene calls are TRBV9 and TRBJ2-2; 8 bases align to TRBD2. The germline gives CDR1 SGDLS, CDR2 YYNGEE. This CDR3 has 15 amino acids. V lost 4 bases to trimming and J lost 7 bases; unmatched junction nucleotides: 9. The CDR3 loop is CASSPHTGGGGELFF. The CDR3 bases are TGTGCCAGCAGCCCGCACACGGGGGGGGGCGGGGAGCTGTTTTTT. The variable domain in full, completed from reference TRBV9 and TRBJ2-2, reads DSGVTQTPKHLITATGQRVTLRCSPRSGDLSVYWYQQSLDQGLQFLIQYYNGEERAKGNILERFSAQQFPDLHSELNLSSLELGDSALYFCASSPHTGGGGELFFGEGSRLTVL.

V and J are TRBV7-9 and TRBJ2-1; D is unclear. The CDR3 is 14 amino acids. Germline CDR1 SEHNR, CDR2 FQNEAQ (reference sequence). Trimming took 2 bases from V and 6 from J, leaving 11 bases between them. The CDR3 nucleotides are TGTGCCAGCAGCTTAAGCATAAGCCTCAATGAGCAGTTCTTC. This gives the protein CASSLSISLNEQFF. Looking up the rest from reference TRBV7-9 and TRBJ2-1 gives the full variable domain: DTGVSQNPRHKITKRGQNVTFRCDPISEHNRLYWYRQTLGQGPEFLTYFQNEAQLEKSRLLSDRFSAERPKGSFSTLEIQRTEQGDSAMYLCASSLSISLNEQFFGPGTRLTVL.

The chain couples TRBV4-2 to TRBJ2-1; D is possibly TRBD2 (5 bases). Trimming pared 4 bases from V and 3 bases from J, leaving 13 bases between. The CDR3 length is 15 residues. The V gene's germline CDR1 is LGHNA and CDR2 YNFKEQ. The CDR3 nucleotides are TGTGCCAGCAGCCTGGAGGCTAGTATCTACAATGAGCAGTTCTTC. Translation gives CASSLEASIYNEQFF.